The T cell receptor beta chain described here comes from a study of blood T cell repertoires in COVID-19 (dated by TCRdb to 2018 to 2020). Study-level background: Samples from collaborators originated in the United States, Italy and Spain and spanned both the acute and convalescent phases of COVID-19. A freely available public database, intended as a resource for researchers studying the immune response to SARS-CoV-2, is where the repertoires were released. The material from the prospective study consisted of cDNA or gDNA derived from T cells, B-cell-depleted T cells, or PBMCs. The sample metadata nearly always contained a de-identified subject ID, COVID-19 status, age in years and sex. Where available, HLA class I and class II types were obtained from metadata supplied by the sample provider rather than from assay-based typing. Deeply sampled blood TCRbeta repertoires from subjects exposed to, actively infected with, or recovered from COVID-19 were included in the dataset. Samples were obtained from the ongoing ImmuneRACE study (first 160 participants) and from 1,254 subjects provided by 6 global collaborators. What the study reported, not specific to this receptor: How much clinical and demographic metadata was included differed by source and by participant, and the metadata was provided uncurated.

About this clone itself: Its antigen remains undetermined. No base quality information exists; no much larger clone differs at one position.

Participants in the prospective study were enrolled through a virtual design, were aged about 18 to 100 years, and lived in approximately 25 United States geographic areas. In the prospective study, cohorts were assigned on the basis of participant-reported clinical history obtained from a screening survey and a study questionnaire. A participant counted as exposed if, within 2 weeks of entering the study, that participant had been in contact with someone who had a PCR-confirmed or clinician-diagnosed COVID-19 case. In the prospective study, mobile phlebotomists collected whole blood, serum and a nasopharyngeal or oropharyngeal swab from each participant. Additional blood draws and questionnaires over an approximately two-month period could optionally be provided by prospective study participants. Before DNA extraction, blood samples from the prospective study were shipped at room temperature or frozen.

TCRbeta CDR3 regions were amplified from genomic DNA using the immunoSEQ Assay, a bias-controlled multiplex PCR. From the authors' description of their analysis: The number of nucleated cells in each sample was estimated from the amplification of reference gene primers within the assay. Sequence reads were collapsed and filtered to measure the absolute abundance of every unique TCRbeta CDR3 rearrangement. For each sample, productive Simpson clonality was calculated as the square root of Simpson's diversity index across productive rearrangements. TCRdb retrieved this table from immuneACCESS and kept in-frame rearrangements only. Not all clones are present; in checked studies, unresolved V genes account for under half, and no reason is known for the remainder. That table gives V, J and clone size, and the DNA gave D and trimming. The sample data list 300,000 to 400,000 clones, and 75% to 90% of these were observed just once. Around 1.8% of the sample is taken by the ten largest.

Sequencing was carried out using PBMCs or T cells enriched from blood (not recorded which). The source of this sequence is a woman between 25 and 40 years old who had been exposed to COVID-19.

The CDR3 protein sequence reads: CASSETGTGNTIYF. The DNA sequence is TGCGCCAGCAGCGAAACCGGGACAGGAAACACCATATATTTT. The sequence is built from TRBV4-3 and TRBJ1-3, with TRBD1 as a weak D call on 6 bases. From its cysteine to its phenylalanine, the CDR3 spans 14 amino acids. Only the CDR3 DNA stays, 42 bases, in frame from base 1. The germline V gene specifies LGHNA as CDR1 and YSLEER as CDR2. V loses 5 bases of germline sequence and J loses 4 bases, and the interval between the two ends is 12 bases.